This TCR beta chain was recovered during a study of CXCR3-negative and CXCR3-positive naive CD8 T cells (dated by TCRdb to about 2019). About the investigation overall: In total, 120 million to 150 million TRB reads were obtained, which works out to roughly 1.5 +/- 0.3 million reads per library. Diversity and physicochemical repertoire analyses covered around 10 donors pooled from two independent experiments. The TRBV-TRBJ cluster analysis covered naive subsets from five or six donors and memory cells from 3 donors. Results and caveats for the whole study, not just this receptor: Because surface CD5, which has been linked to self-reactivity in mice, was comparable between naive subsets, TCR interaction strength was also inferred from TRB CDR3 physicochemical properties. Both naive subsets had comparably high repertoire diversity, while memory CD8+ T cells had much lower repertoire diversity. TRB CDR3s from CXCR3-positive naive cells showed higher hydrophobicity (lower Kidera factor 4), lower energy, and higher strength and volume indices than CXCR3-negative naive cells. Within the same donor, TRBV-TRBJ usage looked similar between naive CXCR3-negative and CXCR3-positive cells, but memory cells had distinct patterns. CXCR3 expression partially decreased after cryopreservation, so most assays used freshly isolated PBMCs.

Each CD8+ T cell subset was flow-sorted in triplicate, with roughly 310,000 cells per subset placed directly into RLT lysis buffer. Naive CD8+ T cells were defined stringently as CD45RO-CCR7+CD27+CD95- to exclude memory contaminants. Peripheral blood mononuclear cells were isolated from buffy coats using standard density gradient centrifugation. Naive CXCR3-negative and CXCR3-positive CD8+ T cells were flow-sorted on a FACSAria III. Total RNA was extracted from sorted cells using an RNeasy Mini Kit. CDR1 and CDR2 (MDHEN, SYDVKM) derive from the germline V gene. The cysteine opens and the phenylalanine closes a CDR3 of 15 amino acids. The nucleotide record is missing. Instrument used: NextSeq 550. The Human TCR Profiling Kit (MiLaboratory) was used to prepare UMI-labeled 5' RACE TRB cDNA libraries. cDNA synthesis used the entire amount of extracted RNA, and PCR amplification then used the entire amount of cDNA produced. Libraries were prepared in parallel with an identical number of PCR cycles. Turning to the authors' computational methods: MIGEC and MiXCR extracted about 50,000 +/- 10,000 unique UMI-labeled TRB cDNA molecules per library, requiring at least two reads per UMI. An average of 40,000 +/- 10,000 functional in-frame TRB CDR3 nucleotide clonotypes without stop codons was found per library. After each sample was downsampled to 5000 UMI-labeled TRB molecules, VDJtools was used to calculate diversity metrics such as normalized Shannon-Wiener and Chao1. VDJtools was used to calculate clonotype-size-weighted physicochemical properties of the central five CDR3 residues, namely interaction energy, strength, volume and Kidera factor 4. The reads went through TCRdb reprocessing, and each CDR3 protein sequence gets one entry with no DNA. TCRdb's processing, not the authors' own work, is the source of the V and J calls. For this sample, the table gives some 140,000 distinct CDR3 sequences. Of the sample, 0.41% falls within the top ten clones.

Concerning this clonotype itself: The clone's antigen remains unknown.

Sequencing was done on a sample of naive CXCR3+ CD8+ T cells from blood. The sample's cell subset or site label is to be understood as: CD45RO-CCR7+CD27+CD95- naive CD8+ T cells expressing CXCR3 (TNR3+). The chain was built from TRBV28 and TRBJ2-5; TCRdb selects TRBD2, and the lack of DNA leaves this call unchecked. The clonotype originates from a human donor in good health. Some clones in this sample may be carry-over from other donors' samples. The CDR3 protein sequence reads: CASSLPGRVEETQYF.